This T cell receptor (beta chain) was sequenced for a study of tumor and adjacent non-tumor tissue in lung cancer. Study as a whole: There were 11 to 12 adenocarcinoma, a couple of squamous cell carcinoma and 1 small cell lung cancer cases. On average, productive TCRbeta reads reached about 4.17 million per sample.

No cell sorting was done before RNA was extracted from the tissue. Study-level findings and limits: Tumor tissue had significantly higher TCR diversity than normal lung. Tumor repertoires had a smaller top 100 clone share than normal lung.

This CDR3 is 13 amino acids long. Trimming cost V 3 bases and J 5 bases; bases outside gene matches: 4. CDR1 and CDR2 from the germline V gene are DFQATT and SNEGSKA (reference sequence). This clonotype occurred many times. Its antigen is unknown. TCRbeta libraries were built with three rounds of nested PCR, modified from ARM-PCR. TCRdb reanalysed the multiplex PCR reads using MiXCR and keeps one entry per CDR3 protein. The sample consists of under 150,000 distinct CDR3 sequences, approximately 64% of them appearing once. This clonotype was sampled from a man aged 55 to 70 with small cell lung cancer. V is TRBV20-1 and J is TRBJ2-1; 7 bases match TRBD2. Material: lung tumor tissue. The CDR3 bases are TGCAGTGCTAGCCCCACTAGCGACAATGAGCAGTTCTTC. Translation: CSASPTSDNEQFF.